The 17 T cell receptor beta chains given below trace back to one sample, sequenced in a study of cytomegalovirus exposure and HLA in healthy donors. Produced via immunoSEQ multiplex PCR; TCRdb's table is partial and in-frame only. The sample contains about 330,000 clones, 70% to 90% of which appear only once. Sample: PBMCs. The source is a woman aged 18-29 years in good health and CMV-seronegative.

V gene TRBV25-1 combines with J gene TRBJ1-2, with D maybe TRBD1 (5 bases). Deletions cut 7 bases from V and 7 bases from J, with 22 bases between. This CDR3 spans 15 amino acids. CDR1 MGHDK and CDR2 SYGVNS come from the germline V gene. The CDR3 bases are TGTGCCAGCACTGACGGGACTACCAGAGTACGTGGCTACACCTTC. This sequence encodes CASTDGTTRVRGYTF.

The chain joins TRBV5-4 to TRBJ2-5, with 8 bases matching TRBD2. Per germline, CDR1 SGHNT and CDR2 YYREEE (reference sequence). Trimming at V came to 4 bases and at J to 5 bases, leaving 10 bases not matched to a gene. This CDR3 is 15 amino acids long. CDR3 nucleotides: TGTGCCAGCAGCCCGACGACTAGCGTCCGGGAGACCCAGTACTTC. It is translated as CASSPTTSVRETQYF. Combining the CDR3 with reference TRBV5-4 and TRBJ2-5 gives the whole variable domain ETGVTQSPTHLIKTRGQQVTLRCSSQSGHNTVSWYQQALGQGPQFIFQYYREEENGRGNFPPRFSGLQFPNYSSELNVNALELDDSALYLCASSPTTSVRETQYFGPGTRLLVL.

This chain joins TRBV29-1 and TRBJ2-7; 8 bases agree with TRBD2. CDR1 and CDR2 from the germline V gene are SQVTM and ANQGSEA. This CDR3 comprises 14 residues. Trimming cost V 7 bases and J 1 base; bases outside gene matches: 9. This CDR3 reads CSGGSSGLSYEQYF. CDR3 coding DNA: TGCAGCGGAGGTTCTAGCGGGCTTTCCTACGAGCAGTACTTC.

The J gene is TRBJ2-1, the V gene TRBV6-5; TRBD2 agrees at 9 bases. Trimming removed 1 base from V and 9 bases from J; junction bases left unmatched: 7. Germline V gives CDR1 MNHEY, CDR2 SVGAGI. CDR3 length: 15 amino acids. The CDR3 DNA reads TGTGCCAGCAGTTACTTGGCGGGAGGGCCCGCTGAGCAGTTCTTC. This codes for CASSYLAGGPAEQFF.

This rearrangement joins TRBV27 to TRBJ1-2; TRBD1 matches at 8 bases. This CDR3 spans 22 amino acids. Germline loops: CDR1 MNHEY, CDR2 SMNVEV (reference sequence). The V segment lost 0 bases and the J segment 1 base; nucleotides outside the gene matches: 22. The CDR3 reads CASSLSRNRRGLTFPFNYGYTF. CDR3 sequence (DNA): TGTGCCAGCAGTTTATCGAGAAATCGCAGGGGGCTTACCTTTCCCTTTAACTATGGCTACACCTTC.

The rearrangement uses TRBV6-1 and TRBJ1-5; D possibly corresponds to TRBD1 (5 bases). Looked up from germline, CDR1 is MNHNS and CDR2 is SASEGT. CDR3 length: 15 amino acids. V lost 6 bases and J 0 bases, leaving 12 bases between the germline ends. Here the CDR3 reads CASSFDRDSNQPQHF. The CDR3 nucleotides are TGTGCCAGCAGCTTCGACAGAGATAGCAATCAGCCCCAGCATTTT.

There are a few counts of this clone. The chain's CDR3 is CASSLDGKGEQFF. CDR3 coding DNA: TGTGCCAGCAGCTTAGACGGGAAGGGTGAGCAGTTCTTC. The J gene is TRBJ2-1, the V gene TRBV11-3; weak D call: TRBD2 (5 bases). The germline V gene encodes CDR1 SGHNT and CDR2 YENEEA. Between the trimmed V and J ends, which lost 0 bases and 9 bases, there was a span of 9 bases. This CDR3 contains 13 residues.

V and J are TRBV7-8 and TRBJ2-7; 14 nucleotides line up with TRBD2. The CDR3 is 16 amino acids. The trim removed 5 bases at V and 4 bases at J, leaving 7 bases unmatched. Per germline, CDR1 SGHVS and CDR2 FQNEAQ. CDR3 sequence reads: CASSAGLAGVGYEQYF. CDR3 nucleotide sequence: TGTGCCAGCAGCGCGGGACTAGCGGGAGTAGGGTACGAGCAGTACTTC.

The chain recombines TRBV7-2 with TRBJ2-5; 8 bases fit TRBD2. Losses at the gene ends were 4 bases for V and 5 bases for J; bases not matched to a gene: 6. The germline V gene encodes CDR1 SGHTA and CDR2 FQGNSA. The CDR3 consists of 14 residues. The CDR3 DNA is TGTGCCAGCAGCTCCGGGAGGGTCTGGGAGACCCAGTACTTC. Translating gives CASSSGRVWETQYF.

The rearrangement joins TRBV7-2 to TRBJ2-7, with 7 bases lining up with TRBD1. The CDR3 consists of 16 residues. V lost 4 bases and J lost 1; bases outside the gene matches: 10. Per germline, CDR1 SGHTA and CDR2 FQGNSA. CDR3 sequence: CASSSDRAVMSYEQYF. The CDR3 coding sequence is TGTGCCAGCAGCTCCGACAGGGCCGTCATGTCCTACGAGCAGTACTTC.

This clone has only a few counts. The chain combines TRBV5-1 with TRBJ2-7, with TRBD2 identical over 11 bases. This CDR3 has 16 residues. Germline CDR1 and CDR2: SGHRS and YFSETQ. The V segment lost 0 bases and the J segment 3 bases; nucleotides outside the gene matches: 5. CDR3 loop: CASSLDTGTSGYEQYF. The DNA of the CDR3 is TGCGCCAGCAGCTTGGACACCGGGACTAGCGGCTACGAGCAGTACTTC.

V and J are TRBV4-1 and TRBJ1-5; D perhaps matches TRBD1 (5 bases). The CDR3 extends over 17 amino acids. CDR1 MGHRA and CDR2 YSYEKL come from the germline V gene. Trimming took 4 bases from V and 4 from J, leaving 20 bases between them. CDR3 bases: TGCGCCAGCAGCCCCGGGGTGGGGTCGGAGGGGAATCAGCCCCAGCATTTT. Amino acids: CASSPGVGSEGNQPQHF.

The chain links TRBV5-6 to TRBJ2-1; the match to TRBD1 covers 9 bases. V lost 3 bases and J lost 3; bases outside the gene matches: 7. In germline, CDR1 is SGHDT, CDR2 YYEEEE. This CDR3 comprises 16 residues. CDR3 sequence (DNA): TGTGCCAGCAGCTCCGGGGGACAGGGACGCTACAATGAGCAGTTCTTC. Protein: CASSSGGQGRYNEQFF.

CDR3 protein: CASTPPQNMNTEAFF. The CDR3 DNA is TGTGCCAGCACCCCTCCACAGAACATGAACACTGAAGCTTTCTTT. The V gene is TRBV6-4, the J gene TRBJ1-1, with D uncertain. V was cut by 7 bases and J by 0 bases, with 15 bases left in between. This CDR3 contains 15 residues. Per the germline V gene, CDR1 is MRHNA and CDR2 is SNTAGT.

This chain links TRBV2 with TRBJ1-5, with TRBD1 as a possible D gene (6 bases). Between the trimmed V and J ends, which lost 5 bases and 7 bases, there was a span of 9 bases. Germline V gives CDR1 SNHLY, CDR2 FYNNEI. This CDR3 contains 12 residues. The CDR3 loop is CASSSGDQPQHF. The CDR3 nucleotides are TGTGCCAGCAGTTCAGGGGACCAGCCCCAGCATTTT.

This chain joins TRBV28 and TRBJ2-7; 11 bases line up with TRBD2. The CDR3 has 16 residues. Germline CDR1 MDHEN, CDR2 SYDVKM. With 2 bases clipped from V and 4 bases from J, the junction kept 7 bases outside the gene matches. The CDR3 loop is CASSLALGLAEYEQYF. As DNA, the CDR3 is TGTGCCAGCAGTTTAGCCCTGGGACTAGCGGAATACGAGCAGTACTTC. The full variable domain, completed using reference TRBV28 and TRBJ2-7, is DVKVTQSSRYLVKRTGEKVFLECVQDMDHENMFWYRQDPGLGLRLIYFSYDVKMKEKGDIPEGYSVSREKKERFSLILESASTNQTSMYLCASSLALGLAEYEQYFGPGTRLTVT.

V is TRBV6-5 and J is TRBJ1-5; no clear D. Germline V lookup: CDR1 MNHEY, CDR2 SVGAGI. Trimming took 0 bases from V and 10 from J, leaving 13 bases between them. The CDR3 totals 14 residues. The CDR3 nucleotides read TGTGCCAGCAGTTACTCGATGGCCTCATCCCCCCAGCATTTT. Translation gives CASSYSMASSPQHF.